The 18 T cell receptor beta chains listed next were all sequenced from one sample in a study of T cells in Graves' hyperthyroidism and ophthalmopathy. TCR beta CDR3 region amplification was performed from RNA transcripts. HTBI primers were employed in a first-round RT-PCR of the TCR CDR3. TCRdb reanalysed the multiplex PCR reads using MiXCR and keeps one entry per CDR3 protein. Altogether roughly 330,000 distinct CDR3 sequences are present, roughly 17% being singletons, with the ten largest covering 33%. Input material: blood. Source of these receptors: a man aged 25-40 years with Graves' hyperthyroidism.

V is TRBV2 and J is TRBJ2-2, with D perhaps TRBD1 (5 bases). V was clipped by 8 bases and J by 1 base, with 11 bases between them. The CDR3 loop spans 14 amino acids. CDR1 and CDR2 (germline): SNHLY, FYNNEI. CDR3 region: CASGRDRNTGELFF. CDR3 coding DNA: TGTGCCAGCGGGCGAGACAGGAACACCGGGGAGCTGTTTTTT. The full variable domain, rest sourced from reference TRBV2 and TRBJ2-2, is EPEVTQTPSHQVTQMGQEVILRCVPISNHLYFYWYRQILGQKVEFLVSFYNNEISEKSEIFDDQFSVERPDGSNFTLKIRSTKLEDSAMYFCASGRDRNTGELFFGEGSRLTVL.

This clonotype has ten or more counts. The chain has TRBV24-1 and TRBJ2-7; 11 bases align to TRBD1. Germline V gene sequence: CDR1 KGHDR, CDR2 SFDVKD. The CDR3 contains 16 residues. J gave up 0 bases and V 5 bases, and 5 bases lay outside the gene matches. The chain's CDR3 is CATSAPGTGGSYEQYF. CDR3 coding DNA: TGTGCCACCAGTGCCCCCGGGACAGGGGGCTCCTACGAGCAGTACTTC.

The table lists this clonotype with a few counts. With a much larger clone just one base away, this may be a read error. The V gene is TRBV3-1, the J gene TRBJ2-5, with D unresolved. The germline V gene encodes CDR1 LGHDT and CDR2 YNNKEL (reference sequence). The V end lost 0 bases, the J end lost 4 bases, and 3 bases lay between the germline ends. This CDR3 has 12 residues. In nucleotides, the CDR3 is TGTGCCAGCAGCCAAGAACTAGAGACCCAGTACTTC. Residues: CASSQELETQYF.

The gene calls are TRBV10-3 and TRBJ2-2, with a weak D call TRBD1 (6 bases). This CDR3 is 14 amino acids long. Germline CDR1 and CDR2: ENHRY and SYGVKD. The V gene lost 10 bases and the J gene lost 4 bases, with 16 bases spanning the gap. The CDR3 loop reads CASRVQGPTGELFF. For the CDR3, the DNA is TGTGCCAGCCGCGTCCAGGGGCCCACCGGGGAGCTGTTTTTT.

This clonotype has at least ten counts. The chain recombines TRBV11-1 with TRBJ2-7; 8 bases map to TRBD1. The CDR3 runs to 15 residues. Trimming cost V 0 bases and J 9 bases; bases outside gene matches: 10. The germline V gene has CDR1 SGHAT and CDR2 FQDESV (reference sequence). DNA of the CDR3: TGTGCCAGCAGCTTAGCTGGGACAGGCCAGGTCGGGCAGTACTTC. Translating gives CASSLAGTGQVGQYF.

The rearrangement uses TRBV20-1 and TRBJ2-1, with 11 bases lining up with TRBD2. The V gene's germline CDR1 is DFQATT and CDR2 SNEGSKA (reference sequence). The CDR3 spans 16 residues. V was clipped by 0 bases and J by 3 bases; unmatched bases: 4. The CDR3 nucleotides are TGCAGTGCTAGAGATACTAGCGGGAGTTTCTACAATGAGCAGTTCTTC. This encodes CSARDTSGSFYNEQFF.

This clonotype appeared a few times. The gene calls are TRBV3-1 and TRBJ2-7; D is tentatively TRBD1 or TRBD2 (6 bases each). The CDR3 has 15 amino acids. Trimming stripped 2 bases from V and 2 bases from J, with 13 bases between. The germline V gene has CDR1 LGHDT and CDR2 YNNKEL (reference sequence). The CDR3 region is CASSQRGRPTYEQYF. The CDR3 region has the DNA TGTGCCAGCAGCCAAAGGGGGAGGCCCACCTACGAGCAGTACTTC.

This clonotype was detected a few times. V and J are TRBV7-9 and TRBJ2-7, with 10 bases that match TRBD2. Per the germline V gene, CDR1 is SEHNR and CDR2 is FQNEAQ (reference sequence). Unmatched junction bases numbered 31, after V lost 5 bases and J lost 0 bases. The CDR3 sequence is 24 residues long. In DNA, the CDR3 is TGTGCCAGCAGCCCGCGCGGCACCCTAGCGGGAGAGGACTCATGGTTCTCATTCTCCTACGAGCAGTACTTC. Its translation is CASSPRGTLAGEDSWFSFSYEQYF.

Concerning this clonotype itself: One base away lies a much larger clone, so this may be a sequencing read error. DNA of the CDR3: TGTGCCAGCAGTCCTCTCAGGGGCCTGGGACAGGGGGCGTGGGAGACCCACTACTTC. Translation: CASSPLRGLGQGAWETHYF. The chain joins TRBV6-1 to TRBJ2-5; 12 bases are a match to TRBD1. This CDR3 region has 19 residues. Germline values: CDR1 MNHNS, CDR2 SASEGT.

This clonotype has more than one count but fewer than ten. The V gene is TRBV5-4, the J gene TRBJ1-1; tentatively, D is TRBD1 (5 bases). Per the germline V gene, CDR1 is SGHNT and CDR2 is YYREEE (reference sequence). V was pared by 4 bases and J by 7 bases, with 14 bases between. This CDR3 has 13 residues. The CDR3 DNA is TGTGCCAGCAGCCCTCAGAGGACAAATGAAGCTTTCTTT. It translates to CASSPQRTNEAFF.

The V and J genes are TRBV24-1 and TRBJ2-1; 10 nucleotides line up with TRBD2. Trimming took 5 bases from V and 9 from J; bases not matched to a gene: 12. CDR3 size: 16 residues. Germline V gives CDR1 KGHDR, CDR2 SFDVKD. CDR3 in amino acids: CATSAPGVAGGGEQFF. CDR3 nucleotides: TGTGCCACCAGTGCCCCGGGGGTAGCGGGAGGCGGTGAGCAGTTCTTC.

The CDR3 protein is CASSPGQGAGYTF. The DNA for the CDR3 is TGTGCCAGCTCACCGGGACAGGGAGCCGGCTACACCTTC. V is TRBV18 and J is TRBJ1-2; 9 nucleotides match TRBD1. Germline trimming cut 3 bases from V and 8 bases from J; bases unmatched to any gene: 4. The germline gives CDR1 KGHSH, CDR2 LQKENI. The CDR3 length is 13 residues. The complete variable domain, with remaining parts taken from reference TRBV18 and TRBJ1-2, reads NAGVMQNPRHLVRRRGQEARLRCSPMKGHSHVYWYRQLPEEGLKFMVYLQKENIIDESGMPKERFSAEFPKEGPSILRIQQVVRGDSAAYFCASSPGQGAGYTFGSGTRLTVV.

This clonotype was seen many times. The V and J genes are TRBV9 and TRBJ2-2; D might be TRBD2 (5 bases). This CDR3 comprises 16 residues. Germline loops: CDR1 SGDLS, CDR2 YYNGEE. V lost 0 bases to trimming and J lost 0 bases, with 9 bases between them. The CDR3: CASSVGGSPNTGELFF. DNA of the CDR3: TGTGCCAGCAGCGTAGGAGGGAGTCCGAACACCGGGGAGCTGTTTTTT.

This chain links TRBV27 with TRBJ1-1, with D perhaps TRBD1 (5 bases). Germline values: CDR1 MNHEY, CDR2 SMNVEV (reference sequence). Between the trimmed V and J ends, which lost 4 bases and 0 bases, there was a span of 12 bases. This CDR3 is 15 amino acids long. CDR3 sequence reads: CASSSRMGVNTEAFF. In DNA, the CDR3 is TGTGCCAGCAGTTCCCGCATGGGGGTGAACACTGAAGCTTTCTTT.

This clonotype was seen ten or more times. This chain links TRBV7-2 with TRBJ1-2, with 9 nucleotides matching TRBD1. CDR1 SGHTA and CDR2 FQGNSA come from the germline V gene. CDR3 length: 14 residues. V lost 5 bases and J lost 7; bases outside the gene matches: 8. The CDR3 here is CASSLTQGARGYTF. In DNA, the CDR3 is TGTGCCAGCAGCCTCACACAGGGGGCGCGTGGCTACACCTTC.

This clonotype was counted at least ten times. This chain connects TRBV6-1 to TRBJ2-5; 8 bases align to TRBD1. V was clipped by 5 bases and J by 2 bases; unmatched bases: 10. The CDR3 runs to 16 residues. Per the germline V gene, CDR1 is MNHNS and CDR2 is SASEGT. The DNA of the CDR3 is TGTGCCAGCAGTTCGACCCTTCGGACAGGGCAAGAGACCCAGTACTTC. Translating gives CASSSTLRTGQETQYF.

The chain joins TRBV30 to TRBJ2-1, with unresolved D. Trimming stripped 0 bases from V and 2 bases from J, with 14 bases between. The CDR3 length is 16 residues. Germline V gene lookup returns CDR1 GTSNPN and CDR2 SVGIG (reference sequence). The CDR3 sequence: CAWSVLGSGAYNEQFF. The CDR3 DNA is TGTGCCTGGAGTGTACTGGGGTCTGGAGCCTACAATGAGCAGTTCTTC. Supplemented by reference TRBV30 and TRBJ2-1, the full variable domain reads SQTIHQWPATLVQPVGSPLSLECTVEGTSNPNLYWYRQAAGRGLQLLFYSVGIGQISSEVPQNLSASRPQDRQFILSSKKLLLSDSGFYLCAWSVLGSGAYNEQFFGPGTRLTVL.

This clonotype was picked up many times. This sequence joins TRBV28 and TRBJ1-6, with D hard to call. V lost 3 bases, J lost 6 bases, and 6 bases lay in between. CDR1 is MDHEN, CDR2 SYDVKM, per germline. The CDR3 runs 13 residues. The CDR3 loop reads CASSLMLNSPLHF. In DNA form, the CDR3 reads TGTGCCAGCAGTTTGATGCTTAATTCACCCCTCCACTTT.